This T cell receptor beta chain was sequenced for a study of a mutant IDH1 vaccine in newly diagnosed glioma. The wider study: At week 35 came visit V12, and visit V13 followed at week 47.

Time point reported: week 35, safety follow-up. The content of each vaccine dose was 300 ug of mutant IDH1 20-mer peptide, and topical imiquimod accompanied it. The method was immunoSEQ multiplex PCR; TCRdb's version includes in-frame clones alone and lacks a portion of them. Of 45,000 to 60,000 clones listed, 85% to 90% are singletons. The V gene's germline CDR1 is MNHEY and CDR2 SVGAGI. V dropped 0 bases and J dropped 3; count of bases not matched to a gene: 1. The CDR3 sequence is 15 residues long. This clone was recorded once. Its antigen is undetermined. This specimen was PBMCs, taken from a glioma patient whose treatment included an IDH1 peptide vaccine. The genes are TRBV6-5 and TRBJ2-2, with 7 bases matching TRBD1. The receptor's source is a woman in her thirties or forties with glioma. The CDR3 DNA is TGTGCCAGCAGTTACTCGAGGGGGCACACCGGGGAGCTGTTTTTT. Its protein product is CASSYSRGHTGELFF.